The 18 T cell receptor beta chains below come from one sample, sequenced in a study of T-cell memory formation after mild COVID-19. Via MiXCR, TCRdb re-called the 5' RACE reads, giving one row per CDR3 protein. This table has fewer than 300,000 distinct CDR3 sequences, roughly 18% appearing once. Sequenced: PBMCs or a T cell subset sorted from them (not recorded which). The receptors were gathered from a man between 18 and 29 years old who had mild COVID-19 (a few samples of this study predate the infection). Cell type and time point are not known.

The chain links TRBV5-5 to TRBJ2-5; 11 bases fit TRBD2. This CDR3 is 17 amino acids long. The V segment lost 0 bases and the J segment 5 bases; nucleotides outside the gene matches: 9. Germline V gives CDR1 SGHKS, CDR2 YYEKEE (reference sequence). CDR3 amino acids: CASSLDLAGGPGETQYF. The CDR3, as DNA: TGTGCCAGCAGCTTGGATTTAGCGGGGGGGCCTGGGGAGACCCAGTACTTC. The whole variable domain, remainder taken from reference TRBV5-5 and TRBJ2-5, is DAGVTQSPTHLIKTRGQQVTLRCSPISGHKSVSWYQQVLGQGPQFIFQYYEKEERGRGNFPDRFSARQFPNYSSELNVNALLLGDSALYLCASSLDLAGGPGETQYFGPGTRLLVL.

The rearrangement links TRBV5-6 to TRBJ1-5; a weak D match, TRBD1 (5 bases). This CDR3 spans 14 amino acids. Germline CDR1 SGHDT, CDR2 YYEEEE. The germline V and J ends were trimmed by 5 bases and 9 bases, with 18 bases remaining between them. CDR3 in amino acids: CASSTQGSSPPQHF. In DNA form, the CDR3 reads TGTGCCAGCAGTACGCAGGGCTCCTCTCCGCCCCAGCATTTT.

This sequence joins TRBV6-6 and TRBJ2-1; 12 bases are a match to TRBD2. The germline CDR1 and CDR2 sequences are MNHNY and SVGAGI (reference sequence). With V trimmed by 6 bases and J by 8 bases, 8 bases remained unmatched. This CDR3 has 15 amino acids. CDR3 nucleotides: TGTGCCAGCAGCTCAACTAGCGGGGGGATGGATGAGCAGTTCTTC. This sequence encodes CASSSTSGGMDEQFF.

This clonotype appeared a few times. V and J are TRBV28 and TRBJ2-1; the D is unclear. Germline values: CDR1 MDHEN, CDR2 SYDVKM. This CDR3 is 15 amino acids long. The germline V and J ends were trimmed by 7 bases and 3 bases, with 16 bases remaining between them. Written as DNA, the CDR3 is TGTGCCAGCATCCTCACAGTGGGCGGCTACAATGAGCAGTTCTTC. Translation gives CASILTVGGYNEQFF.

The chain couples TRBV2 to TRBJ2-3; D is unclear. The CDR3 consists of 13 residues. Looked up from germline, CDR1 is SNHLY and CDR2 is FYNNEI. V lost 2 bases and J lost 5, with 8 bases in between. The CDR3 nucleotides are TGTGCCAGCAGTGAACCCCACCAAGATACGCAGTATTTT. Its translation: CASSEPHQDTQYF.

This chain joins TRBV6-6 and TRBJ2-7; D tentatively reads TRBD1 or TRBD2 (5 bases each). The CDR3 is 14 amino acids. The V end was cut by 4 bases, the J end by 6 bases, with 16 bases between. Germline V CDR1 and CDR2: MNHNY, SVGAGI (reference sequence). CDR3 loop: CASSSPGRWSEQYF. The CDR3 nucleotides are TGTGCCAGCAGTTCCCCGGGACGATGGTCCGAGCAGTACTTC.

This chain joins TRBV5-4 and TRBJ2-2; D unresolved. V lost 4 bases to trimming and J lost 3 bases, with 13 bases between them. From germline, CDR1 is SGHNT and CDR2 YYREEE (reference sequence). CDR3 size: 15 residues. The CDR3 loop is CASSRTPPDTGELFF. In DNA, the CDR3 is TGTGCCAGCAGCCGAACACCCCCGGACACCGGGGAGCTGTTTTTT. Full variable domain (missing parts from reference TRBV5-4 and TRBJ2-2): ETGVTQSPTHLIKTRGQQVTLRCSSQSGHNTVSWYQQALGQGPQFIFQYYREEENGRGNFPPRFSGLQFPNYSSELNVNALELDDSALYLCASSRTPPDTGELFFGEGSRLTVL.

In its sample, this clonotype was seen a few times. The chain uses TRBV18 and TRBJ2-1; a possible D gene is TRBD2 (6 bases). V gave up 6 bases and J gave up 8 bases, with 14 bases separating them. CDR1 is KGHSH and CDR2 is LQKENI in the germline V gene. CDR3 length: 13 residues. CDR3 residues: CASSWRGGDEQFF. CDR3 DNA sequence: TGTGCCAGCTCTTGGCGCGGAGGGGATGAGCAGTTCTTC.

V usage is TRBV2 and J usage is TRBJ1-1; no clear D. The ends were cut back, 7 bases at V and 0 bases at J, with 6 bases in the middle. The germline V gene encodes CDR1 SNHLY and CDR2 FYNNEI. This CDR3 comprises 12 residues. The CDR3 DNA reads as TGTGCCAGCACTGGGGTGAACACTGAAGCTTTCTTT. It encodes CASTGVNTEAFF. Based on the CDR3 plus reference TRBV2 and TRBJ1-1, the full variable domain is EPEVTQTPSHQVTQMGQEVILRCVPISNHLYFYWYRQILGQKVEFLVSFYNNEISEKSEIFDDQFSVERPDGSNFTLKIRSTKLEDSAMYFCASTGVNTEAFFGQGTRLTVV.

The CDR3 coding sequence is TGTGCCAGCAGCCATCCGATCGACTCCCCGACGGGGGAGCTGTTTTTT. This translates into CASSHPIDSPTGELFF. The J gene is TRBJ2-2, the V gene TRBV7-9; D is uncertain. CDR3 length equals 16 residues. Trimming pared 5 bases from V and 8 bases from J, leaving 21 bases between. The germline gives CDR1 SEHNR, CDR2 FQNEAQ (reference sequence).

The chain is built from TRBV14 and TRBJ2-1, with D unclear. The ends were cut back, 3 bases at V and 3 bases at J, with 9 bases in the middle. The CDR3 totals 14 residues. The germline CDR1 and CDR2 sequences are SGHDN and FVKESK. CDR3 in DNA: TGTGCCAGCAGCCAGGGAACGAGCTACAATGAGCAGTTCTTC. Protein sequence: CASSQGTSYNEQFF.

The sample holds a few counts of this clonotype. The V gene is TRBV5-1, the J gene TRBJ2-3; 7 nucleotides line up with TRBD1. Germline-derived CDR1 and CDR2 are SGHRS and YFSETQ. V lost 2 bases and J lost 5; bases outside the gene matches: 8. The CDR3 has 15 residues. The CDR3 protein is CASSFSRGFRDTQYF. In nucleotides, the CDR3 is TGCGCCAGCAGCTTTTCCAGGGGGTTTAGAGATACGCAGTATTTT.

This clonotype came up a few times. CDR3 sequence reads: CASSLTRGPTDTQYF. The CDR3 nucleotides read TGCGCCAGCAGCCTGACAAGGGGGCCCACAGATACGCAGTATTTT. V is TRBV5-1 and J is TRBJ2-3; 7 nucleotides agree with TRBD1. Trimming cost V 4 bases and J 2 bases; bases outside gene matches: 7. The CDR3 covers 15 residues. Germline V gene lookup returns CDR1 SGHRS and CDR2 YFSETQ.

The chain has TRBV11-1 and TRBJ2-7; D remains ambiguous. V was clipped by 4 bases and J by 3 bases, with 10 bases between them. The germline gives CDR1 SGHAT, CDR2 FQDESV (reference sequence). The CDR3 contains 13 residues. CDR3 DNA sequence: TGTGCCAGCAGCTGGACGGAAGACTACGAGCAGTACGTC. This gives the protein CASSWTEDYEQYV.

The chain couples TRBV5-1 to TRBJ2-1; 9 bases line up with TRBD2. From germline, CDR1 is SGHRS and CDR2 YFSETQ. The CDR3 is 18 residues long. With V trimmed by 0 bases and J by 0 bases, 7 bases remained unmatched. CDR3 loop: CASSLESLAGISYNEQFF. The CDR3 DNA reads TGCGCCAGCAGCTTGGAGAGCCTAGCGGGGATCTCCTACAATGAGCAGTTCTTC.

This clonotype came up a few times. This chain uses TRBV28 with TRBJ2-7; perhaps TRBD2 as D (6 bases). The CDR3 extends over 14 amino acids. Germline-derived CDR1 and CDR2 are MDHEN and SYDVKM. V was trimmed by 7 bases and J by 0 bases, leaving 13 bases between them. The CDR3 coding sequence is TGTGCCAGCAAGATCGCGGGAAGCTCCTACGAGCAGTACGTC. Protein sequence: CASKIAGSSYEQYV.

This clonotype was counted between two and nine times. The V gene is TRBV6-5, the J gene TRBJ1-2, with 7 bases lining up with TRBD1. This CDR3 comprises 15 residues. Germline CDR1 is MNHEY and CDR2 is SVGAGI. Germline trimming cut 10 bases from V and 0 bases from J; bases unmatched to any gene: 11. Written as DNA, the CDR3 is TGTGCCACCGTCCAACAGGGGACAGCTAACTATGGCTACACCTTC. Translating it yields CATVQQGTANYGYTF.

This clonotype was detected a few times. This chain connects TRBV4-2 to TRBJ2-7; TRBD2 matches at 7 bases. CDR3 length equals 13 residues. Germline V CDR1 and CDR2: LGHNA, YNFKEQ. J was trimmed by 7 bases and V by 1 base; bases with no gene match: 4. Here the CDR3 reads CASSQGKGGEQYF. The DNA of the CDR3 is TGTGCCAGCAGCCAAGGGAAGGGAGGGGAGCAGTACTTC.